This T cell receptor (beta chain) was found in a study of regulatory T cells in long-lasting Graves disease (dated by TCRdb to the early 2020s). For the wider study: Antithyroid drugs had been taken for less than 3 months by newly diagnosed Graves' disease patients. Peripheral blood TCR sequencing and RNA sequencing compared persistent Graves' disease patients with newly diagnosed Graves' disease patients. The study was registered as a clinical trial and conducted in China. A total of roughly 35 samples were covered by TCR sequencing, comprising some 13 persistent and around 20 newly diagnosed Graves' disease patients.

On the study overall, not on this receptor specifically: The small sample size was acknowledged by the authors as a limitation that may reduce accuracy. Lower TCR Shannon entropy and fewer highly expanded clones were observed in persistent Graves' disease patients than in newly diagnosed patients, which suggested clonal expansion. The study examined only peripheral blood because the primary lesion, thyroid tissue, could not be accessed. Sequencing and analysis were limited to the TCR beta chain. A larger number of public clonotypes was shared among persistent patients (approximately 2,500) than among newly diagnosed patients (around 880). TRBV28, TRBJ1-2 and TRBJ2-5 were preferentially used in persistent disease, while TRBV20-1 and TRBJ2-1 were favored in newly diagnosed disease.

The time point label corresponds to: newly diagnosed GD, antithyroid drugs for less than 3 months. RNA was extracted from PBMCs in TRIzol for both TCR sequencing and RNA sequencing. Graves' disease was diagnosed according to American Thyroid Association guidelines. Recruitment of patients was carried out at an endocrinology department in Xi'an, China. Each patient gave around 9.2 milliliters of peripheral blood, collected in an EDTA anticoagulant tube. Ficoll Paque Plus density gradient separation was used to isolate PBMCs, and no further T cell sorting was performed. An Agilent 2100 Bioanalyzer and agarose gel were used to check RNA quality, while a NanoDrop 2000 measured RNA concentration. Trimming leaves V shorter by 7 bases and J shorter by 4 bases, with the junction holding 0 bases beyond the gene matches. The CDR1 and CDR2 encoded by the germline V gene (reference sequence) are DFQATT and SNEGSKA. Including cysteine and phenylalanine, the CDR3 has 13 amino acids. Just the 39-base CDR3 DNA is kept, in frame starting at base 1.

This clonotype was seen only a few times. The antigen it recognizes is unknown. No much larger clone exists at a distance of one base, and base qualities are not known. Library prep was done by multiplex PCR. TCRdb records Illumina HiSeq 4000 as the sequencer. iRepertoire HTBI primers and Arm-PCR amplification of CDR3 regions were used to construct TCR beta libraries. Before sequencing, the PCR products underwent gel purification. The original methods were these. Across samples, 55 to 80 TRBV and 13 to 15 TRBJ segments were identified and used for gene usage analysis of CDR3 amino acid clonotypes. COPE and FqMerger were used to merge filtered high-quality paired reads into contigs. BLAST was used to align contigs to IMGT TRBV, TRBD and TRBJ reference genes, and CDR3 was defined according to IMGT. Any clonotype with a frequency above 0.1% was classified as a highly expanded clone. Shannon entropy served as the measure of repertoire diversity, while the Gini coefficient captured V-J evenness. A clonotype found in more than one individual was treated as public. TCRdb reanalyzed the raw reads on its own, using fastp at Q25 for trimming and MiXCR for clone calling, and kept in-frame beta chains. A single entry per CDR3 protein holds the most common genes and DNA from its merged rows. The V and J calls reflect TCRdb's pipeline rather than the authors' work. In this sample the table shows 400,000 to 450,000 distinct CDR3 sequences, just under 15% of which occur a single time. The top ten clonotypes cover 16% of the sample.

This sample was also put to use in a study of T cells in Graves' hyperthyroidism and ophthalmopathy. The second study also describes: Stable Graves' hyperthyroidism was defined as the absence of progression to ophthalmopathy over 18 months of follow-up. Hyperthyroidism patients were aged 18 to 65 years and newly diagnosed, with disease duration of less than 2 months. Any patient with an uncontrolled infection, another autoimmune disease, pregnancy or lactation was excluded. Diagnoses relied on clinical symptoms, serum thyroxine and TRAb, thyroid ultrasound and orbital computed tomography. The first round of RT-PCR for the TCR CDR3 was performed with the HTBI primer set and the Qiagen OneStep RT-PCR kit. Most expanded thyroid clonotypes (frequency above 0.001) were also detected in blood, a finding suggesting that blood repertoires may reflect thyroid immune responses. A model built on a 13 V-J signature distinguished ophthalmopathy from stable hyperthyroidism, reaching around 87% sensitivity and around 81% specificity in cross-validation and 80%/75% in testing. In validation, the model predicted progression to ophthalmopathy with over 60% sensitivity and roughly 72% specificity, a median of about 6.7 months before onset. To identify TCR V-J signatures that set the groups apart, the researchers used a discovery cohort of 100 patients, made up of around 42 with Graves' ophthalmopathy and some 60 with stable Graves' hyperthyroidism. An independent validation cohort of under 20 hyperthyroidism patients and 15 or so patients who later progressed to ophthalmopathy tested prospective prediction of ophthalmopathy. For training and testing, the 100 or so patients in the discovery cohort were randomly divided in a 7:3 ratio. Thyroid tissue and blood T-cell repertoires from more than 5 Graves' hyperthyroidism patients were also compared in the study. After sampling, hyperthyroidism patients received methimazole starting at 30 mg daily, and ophthalmopathy patients received high-dose intravenous methylprednisolone. Libraries were constructed in a second round of multiplex PCR, after which size selection and purification were performed. Sequencing of the libraries was done on an Illumina HiSeq2000 using paired-end 100 bp reads. SOAPnuke was used to process the raw data, removing reads that contained adapters or uncalled bases, had a mean Phred below 15, or lacked an exact match to the constant primer or identifier. COPE v1.2.5 was used to merge high-quality paired reads, and clonotypes were defined as unique nucleotide sequences. MiTCR v1.1 was used to align the clonotypes against IMGT TRBV, TRBD and TRBJ reference segments. The analysis included only V-J combinations with a frequency above 0.0001, which together covered more than 98% of the repertoires. A TCS score was defined as the ratio of F50 (clonal expansion) to E x V (chaos), with BLOSUM62-based TCRdist applied between CDR3 peptides within each V-J. Welch's t-statistics and random forest reduced fewer than 550 V-J features to 13, which were used in a naive Bayes classifier (R e1071). Sample size was not statistically predetermined, and blinding of investigators to group allocation was not performed. The paper describes TCR Vbeta CDR3 sequencing of 120 to 150 peripheral blood samples, made up of about 41 ophthalmopathy patients, around 78 hyperthyroidism patients and approximately 17 progressor patients.

The receptor's source is a woman between 25 and 40 years old with Graves disease. Donor details come from another sample of the same person, matched by shared clones. The source was peripheral blood mononuclear cells (PBMCs), collected at new diagnosis, from a patient treated with antithyroid drugs. The chain links TRBV20-1 with TRBJ2-2, with 13 bases in between that match TRBD2. The DNA sequence follows: TGCAGTGGACTAGCGGGAGGCACCGGGGAGCTGTTTTTT. It translates as CSGLAGGTGELFF.